The following is a T cell receptor (beta chain) sequence with its context. The antigen remains undetermined. PCR was performed using 60 Vbeta and 13 Jbeta primers. In the authors' workflow: There were about 88 million unique TCR beta chains by a later count, and some 12 million of them were shared. TCRdb's table, derived via immunoSEQ multiplex PCR, lists solely in-frame clones and lacks some. The DNA gave D and trimming, while V, J and clone size come from that table. The sample totals about 70,000 clones. This record belongs to a study of cytomegalovirus exposure and HLA in healthy donors. Study-wide points: A further, later analysis showed that HLA-associated TCR beta chains (compared with equally common others) were more clonally expanded. Excluded were some V segments that proved indistinguishable, including TRBV6-2 and TRBV6-3.

The CDR3 runs to 15 residues. V was clipped by 2 bases and J by 5 bases; unmatched bases: 7. From germline, CDR1 is LGHNA and CDR2 YNFKEQ. The chain links TRBV4-2 to TRBJ1-1; 8 positions match TRBD1. The receptor was derived from a female donor in good health and CMV-seropositive. The specimen was PBMCs. The CDR3 bases are TGTGCCAGCAGCCAAACACCACAGGGGGAGACTGAAGCTTTCTTT. This sequence encodes CASSQTPQGETEAFF.